One sample yielded the 10 T cell receptor beta chains listed below, sequenced in a study of blood T cell repertoires in COVID-19. TCRdb keeps only in-frame clones here, not all; method: immunoSEQ multiplex PCR. In the table there are some 160,000 clones, more than 75% of which are singletons. Sequencing was performed on peripheral blood. The receptors originated from a woman aged 45-59 years with acute or convalescent COVID-19.

A single count supports this clone. This chain connects TRBV11-3 to TRBJ2-7; 7 bases agree with TRBD1. The CDR3 totals 13 residues. In germline, CDR1 is SGHNT, CDR2 YENEEA. With V trimmed by 5 bases and J by 2 bases, 3 bases remained unmatched. CDR3 sequence: CASSIGQAYEQYF. In DNA, the CDR3 is TGTGCCAGCAGCATCGGACAGGCCTACGAGCAGTACTTC.

The chain recombines TRBV6-5 with TRBJ1-1; D call uncertain. Germline CDR1 MNHEY, CDR2 SVGAGI. This CDR3 contains 15 residues. V lost 6 bases and J 2 bases, leaving 16 bases between the germline ends. The chain's CDR3 is CASSYRGGGNTEAFF. CDR3 DNA sequence: TGTGCCAGCAGCTACCGAGGAGGAGGAAACACTGAAGCTTTCTTT.

J is TRBJ2-7 and V is TRBV11-2, with D possibly matching TRBD1 (5 bases). V lost 7 bases to trimming and J lost 0 bases, with 19 bases between them. Per the germline V gene, CDR1 is SGHAT and CDR2 is FQNNGV. CDR3 length: 16 amino acids. The CDR3 nucleotides read TGTGCCAGCACCCAAGGGGTCAGATCGAGCTCCTACGAGCAGTACTTC. The encoded protein is CASTQGVRSSSYEQYF.

As to this clone: Compared with germline, one end of the junction differs, possibly owing to a read error. The chain combines TRBV6-1 with TRBJ1-5; D is unclear. This CDR3 has 13 amino acids. Germline CDR1 is MNHNS and CDR2 is SASEGT. CDR3 in amino acids: CASIETVNQPQHF. CDR3 in DNA: TGTGCCAGCATTGAAACAGTGAATCAGCCCCAGCATTTT.

The chain uses TRBV12-3 or TRBV12-4 and TRBJ1-2; D uncertain. This CDR3 has 13 residues. V lost 6 bases to trimming and J lost 6 bases, with 14 bases between them. Here the CDR3 reads CASSPQEGNGYTF. Here the CDR3 DNA reads TGTGCCAGCAGCCCGCAGGAGGGTAATGGCTACACCTTC.

The rearrangement joins TRBV6-1 to TRBJ1-2; TRBD1 agrees at 9 bases. This CDR3 has 15 residues. Per germline, CDR1 MNHNS and CDR2 SASEGT. The ends lost 3 bases at V and 4 bases at J; junction bases unmatched: 6. CDR3 in DNA: TGTGCCAGCAGTGAGCCGGGACAGGGCTTCTATGGCTACACCTTC. This sequence encodes CASSEPGQGFYGYTF.

As concerns this clone: Other nucleotide sequences from this sample produce the same CDR3. The chain recombines TRBV7-9 with TRBJ2-5, with 7 nucleotides matching TRBD1. The CDR3 consists of 14 residues. From germline, CDR1 is SEHNR and CDR2 FQNEAQ (reference sequence). The junction had 1 base not matched to a gene; V was cut back by 0 bases and J by 3 bases. The CDR3 protein is CASSLADREETQYF. The CDR3 DNA is TGTGCCAGCAGCTTAGCAGACAGGGAAGAGACCCAGTACTTC.

The chain combines TRBV29-1 with TRBJ2-1, with 8 bases that match TRBD2. This CDR3 comprises 12 residues. Trimming cost V 5 bases and J 8 bases; bases outside gene matches: 5. Germline V gene sequence: CDR1 SQVTM, CDR2 ANQGSEA. The CDR3 here is CSVLRGGDEQFF. The CDR3 DNA sequence: TGCAGCGTTCTTCGGGGGGGCGATGAGCAGTTCTTC.

CDR3 sequence: CASSLDRGDGNSPLHF. The CDR3 bases are TGCGCCAGCAGCTTGGACCGGGGGGATGGGAATTCACCCCTCCACTTT. The V gene is TRBV5-1, the J gene TRBJ1-6; a possible D gene is TRBD1 (5 bases). CDR3 length: 16 amino acids. Germline V gene sequence: CDR1 SGHRS, CDR2 YFSETQ. Trimming shortened V by 0 bases and J by 7 bases, and 14 bases separated the two germline ends.

The chain couples TRBV6-2 or TRBV6-3 to TRBJ2-7; 8 nucleotides align to TRBD1. This CDR3 contains 16 residues. The V segment lost 0 bases and the J segment 2 bases; nucleotides outside the gene matches: 6. Germline V gene sequence: CDR1 MNHEY, CDR2 SVGEGT. CDR3: CASSYSGDRPTYEQYF. For the CDR3, the DNA is TGTGCCAGCAGTTACTCGGGGGACAGGCCTACCTACGAGCAGTACTTC.